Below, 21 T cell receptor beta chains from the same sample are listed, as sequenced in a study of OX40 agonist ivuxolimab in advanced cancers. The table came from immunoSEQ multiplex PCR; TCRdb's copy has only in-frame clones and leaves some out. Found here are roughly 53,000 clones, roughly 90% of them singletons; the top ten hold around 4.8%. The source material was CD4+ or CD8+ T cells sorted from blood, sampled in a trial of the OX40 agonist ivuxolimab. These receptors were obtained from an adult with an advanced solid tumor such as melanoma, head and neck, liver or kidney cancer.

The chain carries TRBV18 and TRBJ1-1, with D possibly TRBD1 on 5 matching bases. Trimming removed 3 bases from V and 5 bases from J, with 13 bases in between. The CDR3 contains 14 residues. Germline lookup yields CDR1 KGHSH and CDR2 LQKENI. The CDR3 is CASSPEEGNTEAFF. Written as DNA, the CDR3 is TGTGCCAGCTCACCGGAAGAGGGGAATACTGAAGCTTTCTTT.

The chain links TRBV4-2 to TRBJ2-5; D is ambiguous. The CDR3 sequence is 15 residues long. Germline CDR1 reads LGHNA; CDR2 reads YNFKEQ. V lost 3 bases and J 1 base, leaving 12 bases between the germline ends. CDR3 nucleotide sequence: TGTGCCAGCAGCCAGGACGGTCCCGGCCAAGAGACCCAGTACTTC. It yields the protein CASSQDGPGQETQYF.

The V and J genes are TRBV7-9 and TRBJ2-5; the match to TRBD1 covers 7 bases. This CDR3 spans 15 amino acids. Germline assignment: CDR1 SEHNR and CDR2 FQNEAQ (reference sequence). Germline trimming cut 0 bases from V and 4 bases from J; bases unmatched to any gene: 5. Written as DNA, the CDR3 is TGTGCCAGCAGCTTAGCGGACCACAGGGGAGAGACCCAGTACTTC. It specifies CASSLADHRGETQYF. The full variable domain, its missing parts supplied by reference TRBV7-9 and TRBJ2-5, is DTGVSQNPRHKITKRGQNVTFRCDPISEHNRLYWYRQTLGQGPEFLTYFQNEAQLEKSRLLSDRFSAERPKGSFSTLEIQRTEQGDSAMYLCASSLADHRGETQYFGPGTRLLVL.

CDR3 loop: CASSLAGGPTYEQYF. CDR3 coding DNA: TGTGCCAGCAGCTTGGCGGGAGGGCCGACCTACGAGCAGTACTTC. The chain joins TRBV6-5 to TRBJ2-7, with TRBD2 matching over 9 bases. The CDR3 is 15 amino acids. Germline CDR1 is MNHEY and CDR2 is SVGAGI. The ends lost 6 bases at V and 2 bases at J; junction bases unmatched: 8.

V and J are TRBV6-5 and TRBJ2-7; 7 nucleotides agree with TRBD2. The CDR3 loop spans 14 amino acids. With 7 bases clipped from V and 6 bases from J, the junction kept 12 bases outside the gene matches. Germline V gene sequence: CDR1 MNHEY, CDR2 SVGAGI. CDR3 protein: CASTPTSFQAEQYF. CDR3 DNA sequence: TGTGCCAGCACCCCGACTAGCTTCCAGGCCGAGCAGTACTTC.

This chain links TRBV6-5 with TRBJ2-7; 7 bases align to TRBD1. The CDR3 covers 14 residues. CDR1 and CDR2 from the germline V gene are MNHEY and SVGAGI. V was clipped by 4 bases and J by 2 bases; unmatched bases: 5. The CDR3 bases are TGTGCCAGCAGTTTTGACAGGGCCCCCTACGAGCAGTACTTC. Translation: CASSFDRAPYEQYF.

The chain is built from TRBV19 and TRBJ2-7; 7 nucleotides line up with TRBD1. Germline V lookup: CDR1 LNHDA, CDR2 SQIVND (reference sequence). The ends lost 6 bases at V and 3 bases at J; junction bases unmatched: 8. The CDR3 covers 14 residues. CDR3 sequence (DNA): TGTGCCAGTAGCTCACGCCGGGACAGCTACGAGCAGTACTTC. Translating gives CASSSRRDSYEQYF.

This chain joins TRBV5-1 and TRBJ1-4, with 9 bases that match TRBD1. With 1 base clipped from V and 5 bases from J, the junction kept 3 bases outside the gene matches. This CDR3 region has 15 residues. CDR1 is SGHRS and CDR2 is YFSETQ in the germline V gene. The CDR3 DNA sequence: TGCGCCAGCAGCTTGACAGGGGGCGTAAATGAAAAACTGTTTTTT. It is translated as CASSLTGGVNEKLFF. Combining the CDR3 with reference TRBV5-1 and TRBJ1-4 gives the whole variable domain KAGVTQTPRYLIKTRGQQVTLSCSPISGHRSVSWYQQTPGQGLQFLFEYFSETQRNKGNFPGRFSGRQFSNSRSEMNVSTLELGDSALYLCASSLTGGVNEKLFFGSGTQLSVL.

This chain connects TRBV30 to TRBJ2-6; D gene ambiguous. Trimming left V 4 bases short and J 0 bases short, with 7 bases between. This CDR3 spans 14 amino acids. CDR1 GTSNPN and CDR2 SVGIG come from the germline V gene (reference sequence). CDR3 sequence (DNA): TGTGCCTGGACCGTGAGCTCTGGGGCCAACGTCCTGACTTTC. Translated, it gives CAWTVSSGANVLTF.

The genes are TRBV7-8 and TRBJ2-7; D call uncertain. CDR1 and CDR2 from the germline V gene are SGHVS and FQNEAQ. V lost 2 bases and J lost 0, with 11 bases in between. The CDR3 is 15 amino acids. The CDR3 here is CASSLLAQSSYEQYF. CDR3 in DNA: TGTGCCAGCAGCTTATTAGCCCAAAGCTCCTACGAGCAGTACTTC.

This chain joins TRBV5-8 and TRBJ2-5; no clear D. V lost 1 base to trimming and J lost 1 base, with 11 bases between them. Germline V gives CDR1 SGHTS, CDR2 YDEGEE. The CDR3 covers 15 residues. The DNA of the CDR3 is TGTGCCAGCAGCTTGTATGGCGACCCCCAAGAGACCCAGTACTTC. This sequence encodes CASSLYGDPQETQYF.

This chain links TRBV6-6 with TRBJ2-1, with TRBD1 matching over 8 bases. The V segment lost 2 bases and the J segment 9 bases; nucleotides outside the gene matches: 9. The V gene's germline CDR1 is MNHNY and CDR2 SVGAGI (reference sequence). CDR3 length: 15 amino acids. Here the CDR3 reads CASSYVPGGLSEQFF. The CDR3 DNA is TGTGCCAGCAGTTACGTGCCAGGGGGCCTGAGTGAGCAGTTCTTC.

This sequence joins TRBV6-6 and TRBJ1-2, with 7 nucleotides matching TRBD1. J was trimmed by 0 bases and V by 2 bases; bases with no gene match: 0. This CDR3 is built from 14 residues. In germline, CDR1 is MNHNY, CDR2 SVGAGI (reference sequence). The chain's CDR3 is CASSYGTANYGYTF. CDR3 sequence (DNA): TGTGCCAGCAGTTACGGGACAGCTAACTATGGCTACACCTTC.

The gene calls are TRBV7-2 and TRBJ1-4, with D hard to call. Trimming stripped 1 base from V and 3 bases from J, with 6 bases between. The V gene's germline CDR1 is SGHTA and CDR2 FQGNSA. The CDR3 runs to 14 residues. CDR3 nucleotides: TGTGCCAGCAGCTTAGGTCGGGCTAATGAAAAACTGTTTTTT. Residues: CASSLGRANEKLFF.

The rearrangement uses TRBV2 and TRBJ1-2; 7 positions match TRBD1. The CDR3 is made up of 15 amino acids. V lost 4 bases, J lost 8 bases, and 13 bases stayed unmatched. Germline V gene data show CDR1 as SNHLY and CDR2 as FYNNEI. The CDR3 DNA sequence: TGTGCCAGCAGTGTTGGCGGGGACAGACCTACCGGCTACACCTTC. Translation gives CASSVGGDRPTGYTF. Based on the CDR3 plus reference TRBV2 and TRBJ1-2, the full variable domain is EPEVTQTPSHQVTQMGQEVILRCVPISNHLYFYWYRQILGQKVEFLVSFYNNEISEKSEIFDDQFSVERPDGSNFTLKIRSTKLEDSAMYFCASSVGGDRPTGYTFGSGTRLTVV.

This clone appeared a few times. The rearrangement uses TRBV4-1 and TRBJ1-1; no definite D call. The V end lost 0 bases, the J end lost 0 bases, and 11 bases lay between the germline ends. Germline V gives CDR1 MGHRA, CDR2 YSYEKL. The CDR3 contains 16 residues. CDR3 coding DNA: TGCGCCAGCAGCCAAGATTCTAGGCAGATGAACACTGAAGCTTTCTTT. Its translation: CASSQDSRQMNTEAFF.

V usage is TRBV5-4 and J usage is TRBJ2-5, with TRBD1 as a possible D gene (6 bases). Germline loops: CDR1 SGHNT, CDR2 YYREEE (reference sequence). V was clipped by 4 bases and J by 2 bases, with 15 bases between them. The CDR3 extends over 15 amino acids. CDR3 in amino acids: CASSSTGLNQETQYF. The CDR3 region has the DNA TGTGCCAGCAGCAGTACAGGGTTGAATCAAGAGACCCAGTACTTC.

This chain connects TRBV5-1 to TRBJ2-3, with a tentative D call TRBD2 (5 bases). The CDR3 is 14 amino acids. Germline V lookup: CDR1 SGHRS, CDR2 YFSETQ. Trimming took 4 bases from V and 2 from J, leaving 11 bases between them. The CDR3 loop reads CASSRLGDTDTQYF. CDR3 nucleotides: TGCGCCAGCAGCCGTCTCGGGGACACAGATACGCAGTATTTT. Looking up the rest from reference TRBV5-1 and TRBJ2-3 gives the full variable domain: KAGVTQTPRYLIKTRGQQVTLSCSPISGHRSVSWYQQTPGQGLQFLFEYFSETQRNKGNFPGRFSGRQFSNSRSEMNVSTLELGDSALYLCASSRLGDTDTQYFGPGTRLTVL.

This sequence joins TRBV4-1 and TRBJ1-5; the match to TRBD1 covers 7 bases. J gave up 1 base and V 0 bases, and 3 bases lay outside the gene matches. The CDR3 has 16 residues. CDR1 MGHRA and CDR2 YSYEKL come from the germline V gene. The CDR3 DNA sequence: TGCGCCAGCAGCCAAGATGAGACAGGGAGCAATCAGCCCCAGCATTTT. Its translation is CASSQDETGSNQPQHF.

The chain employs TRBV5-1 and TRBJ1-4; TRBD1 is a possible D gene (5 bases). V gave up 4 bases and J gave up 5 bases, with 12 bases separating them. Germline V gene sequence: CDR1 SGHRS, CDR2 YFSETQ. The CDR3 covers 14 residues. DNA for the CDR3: TGCGCCAGCAGCCTGCGGGGGGAGAATGAAAAACTGTTTTTT. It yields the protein CASSLRGENEKLFF.

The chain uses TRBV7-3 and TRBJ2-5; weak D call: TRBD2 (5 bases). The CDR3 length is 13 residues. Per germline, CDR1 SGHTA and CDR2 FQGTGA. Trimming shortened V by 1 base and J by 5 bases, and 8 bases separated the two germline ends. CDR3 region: CASSLSPSETQYF. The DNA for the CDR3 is TGTGCCAGCAGCTTAAGTCCTAGCGAGACCCAGTACTTC.